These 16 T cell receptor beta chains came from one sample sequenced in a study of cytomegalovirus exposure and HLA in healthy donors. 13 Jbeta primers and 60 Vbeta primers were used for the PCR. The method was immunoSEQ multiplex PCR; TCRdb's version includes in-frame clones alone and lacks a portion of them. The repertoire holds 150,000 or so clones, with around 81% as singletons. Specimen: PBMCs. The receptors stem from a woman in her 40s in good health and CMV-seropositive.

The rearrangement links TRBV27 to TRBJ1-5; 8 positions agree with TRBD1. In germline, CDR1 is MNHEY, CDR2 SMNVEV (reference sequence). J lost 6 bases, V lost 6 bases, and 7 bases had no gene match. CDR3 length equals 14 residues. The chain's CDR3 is CASRNRQGSQPQHF. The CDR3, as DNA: TGTGCCAGCAGAAATCGACAGGGGAGTCAGCCCCAGCATTTT.

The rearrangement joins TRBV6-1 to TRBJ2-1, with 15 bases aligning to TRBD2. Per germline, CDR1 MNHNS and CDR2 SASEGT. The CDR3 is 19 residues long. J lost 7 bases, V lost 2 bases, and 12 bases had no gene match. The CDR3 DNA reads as TGTGCCAGCAGTGAATTTTTTTTGGGGACTAGCGGGAGGACGAATGAGCAGTTCTTC. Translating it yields CASSEFFLGTSGRTNEQFF.

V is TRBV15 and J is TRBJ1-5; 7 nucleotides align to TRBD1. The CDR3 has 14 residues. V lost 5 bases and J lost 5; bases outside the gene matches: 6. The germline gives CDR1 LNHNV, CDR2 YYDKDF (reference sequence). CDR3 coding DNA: TGTGCCACCAGCGACCGGGACAGAGATCAGCCCCAGCATTTT. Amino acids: CATSDRDRDQPQHF.

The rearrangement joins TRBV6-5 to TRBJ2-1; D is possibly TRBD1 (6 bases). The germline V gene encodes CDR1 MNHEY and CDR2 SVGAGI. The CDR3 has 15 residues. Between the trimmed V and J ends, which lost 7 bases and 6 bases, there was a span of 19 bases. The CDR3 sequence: CASTVTGSPPNEQFF. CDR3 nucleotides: TGTGCCAGCACCGTTACAGGGAGCCCACCCAATGAGCAGTTCTTC.

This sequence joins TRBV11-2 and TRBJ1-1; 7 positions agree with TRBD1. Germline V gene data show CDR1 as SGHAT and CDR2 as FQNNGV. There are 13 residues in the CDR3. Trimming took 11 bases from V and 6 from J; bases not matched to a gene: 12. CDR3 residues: CACAQGTKSEAFF. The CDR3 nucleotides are TGTGCCTGCGCACAGGGGACGAAATCTGAAGCTTTCTTT.

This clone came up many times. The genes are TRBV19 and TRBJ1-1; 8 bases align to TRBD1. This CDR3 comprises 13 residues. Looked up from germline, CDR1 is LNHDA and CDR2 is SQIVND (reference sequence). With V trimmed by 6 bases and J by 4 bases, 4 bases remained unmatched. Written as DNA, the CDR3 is TGTGCCAGTAGGGACAGGGTGGCCACTGAAGCTTTCTTT. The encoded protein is CASRDRVATEAFF.

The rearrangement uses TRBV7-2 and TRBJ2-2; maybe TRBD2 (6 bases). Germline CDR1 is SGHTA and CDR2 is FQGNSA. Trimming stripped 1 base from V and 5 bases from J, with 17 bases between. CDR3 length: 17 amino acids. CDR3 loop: CASSLGLAELGTGELFF. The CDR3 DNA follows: TGTGCCAGCAGCTTAGGATTAGCGGAGCTTGGGACCGGGGAGCTGTTTTTT.

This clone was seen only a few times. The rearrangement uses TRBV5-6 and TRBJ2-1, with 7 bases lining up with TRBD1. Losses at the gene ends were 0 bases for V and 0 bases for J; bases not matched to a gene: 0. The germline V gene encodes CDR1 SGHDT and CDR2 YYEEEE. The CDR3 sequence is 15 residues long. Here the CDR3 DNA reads TGTGCCAGCAGCTTGGGGGACAGCTCCTACAATGAGCAGTTCTTC. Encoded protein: CASSLGDSSYNEQFF.

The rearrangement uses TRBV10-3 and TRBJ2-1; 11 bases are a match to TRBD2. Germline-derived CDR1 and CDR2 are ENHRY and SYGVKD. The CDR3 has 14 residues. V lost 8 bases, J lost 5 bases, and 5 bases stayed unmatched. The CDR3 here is CAISGLADNNEQFF. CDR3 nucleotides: TGTGCCATCTCGGGACTAGCGGATAACAATGAGCAGTTCTTC.

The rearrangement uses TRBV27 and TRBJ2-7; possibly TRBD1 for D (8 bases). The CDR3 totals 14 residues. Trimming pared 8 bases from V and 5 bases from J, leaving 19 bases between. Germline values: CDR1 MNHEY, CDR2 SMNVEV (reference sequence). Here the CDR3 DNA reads TGTGCCAGCGCGGAAGGACAGGGAGGGAACGAGCAGTACTTC. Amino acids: CASAEGQGGNEQYF.

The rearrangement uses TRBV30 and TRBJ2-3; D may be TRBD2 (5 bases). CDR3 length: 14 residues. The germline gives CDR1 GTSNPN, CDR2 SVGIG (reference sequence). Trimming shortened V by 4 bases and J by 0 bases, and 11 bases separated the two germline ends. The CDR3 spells CAWKFGGSTDTQYF. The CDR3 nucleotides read TGTGCCTGGAAATTTGGCGGGAGCACAGATACGCAGTATTTT.

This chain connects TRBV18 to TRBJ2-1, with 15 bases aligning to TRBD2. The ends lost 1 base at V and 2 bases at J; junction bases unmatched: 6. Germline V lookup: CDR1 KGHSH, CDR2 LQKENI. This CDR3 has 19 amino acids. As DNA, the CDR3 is TGTGCCAGCTCACCACAGGGACTAGCGGGAGGAGGGACCTACAATGAGCAGTTCTTC. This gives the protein CASSPQGLAGGGTYNEQFF.

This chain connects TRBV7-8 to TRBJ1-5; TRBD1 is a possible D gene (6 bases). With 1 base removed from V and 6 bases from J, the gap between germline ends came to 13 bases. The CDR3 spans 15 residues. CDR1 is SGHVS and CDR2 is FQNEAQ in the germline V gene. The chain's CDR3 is CASSLGRGGRQPQHF. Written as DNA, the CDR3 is TGTGCCAGCAGCTTAGGGCGGGGGGGGCGTCAGCCCCAGCATTTT.

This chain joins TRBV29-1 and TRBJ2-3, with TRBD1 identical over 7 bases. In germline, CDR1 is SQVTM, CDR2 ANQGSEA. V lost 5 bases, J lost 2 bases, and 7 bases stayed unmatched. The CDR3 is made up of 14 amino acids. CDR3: CSVSRTGITDTQYF. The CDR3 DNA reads TGCAGCGTTTCGCGGACAGGTATCACAGATACGCAGTATTTT.

The CDR3 sequence is CASSLVPSAAEQYF. CDR3 coding DNA: TGTGCCAGCAGCTTAGTCCCTAGCGCCGCCGAGCAGTACTTC. The chain links TRBV11-3 to TRBJ2-7, with TRBD2 as a possible D gene (6 bases). This CDR3 comprises 14 residues. V was pared by 1 base and J by 6 bases, with 13 bases between. Germline loops: CDR1 SGHNT, CDR2 YENEEA.

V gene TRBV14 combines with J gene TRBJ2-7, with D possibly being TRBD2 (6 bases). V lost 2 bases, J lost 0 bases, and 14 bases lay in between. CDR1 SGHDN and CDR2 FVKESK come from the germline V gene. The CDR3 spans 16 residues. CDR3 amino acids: CASSQLGWRDSYEQYF. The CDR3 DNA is TGTGCCAGCAGCCAACTGGGATGGCGGGACTCCTACGAGCAGTACTTC.